This T cell receptor beta chain was recorded in a study of spatial heterogeneity in lung cancer. The time point was: sample taken at primary tumor resection. Samples came from roughly 75 TRACERx patients with untreated early-stage lung cancer. The authors sequenced whole RNA from tumor, nontumor lung or frozen PBMC without sorting. There are many counts of this clonotype. V was clipped by 7 bases and J by 4 bases; unmatched bases: 6. The CDR3 sequence is 13 residues long. Per the germline V gene, CDR1 is MDHEN and CDR2 is SYDVKM. Each CDR3 protein is one row after TCRdb ran MiXCR on the 5' RACE reads. This repertoire shows about 39,000 distinct CDR3 sequences, approximately 3.1% found once; its top ten account for around 36%.

Sample: normal lung tissue next to the tumor, taken at surgery. The source is a male donor with early-stage non-small cell lung cancer. The rearrangement uses TRBV28 and TRBJ2-5, with 7 bases matching TRBD2. The CDR3 protein is CASTGRRSETQYF. For the CDR3, the DNA is TGTGCCAGCACCGGGAGGAGGTCAGAGACCCAGTACTTC. The whole variable domain, filled in from reference TRBV28 and TRBJ2-5, reads DVKVTQSSRYLVKRTGEKVFLECVQDMDHENMFWYRQDPGLGLRLIYFSYDVKMKEKGDIPEGYSVSREKKERFSLILESASTNQTSMYLCASTGRRSETQYFGPGTRLLVL.